This T cell receptor (beta chain) stems from a study of blood T cell repertoires in COVID-19. The wider study: Specimens from acute and convalescent COVID-19 originated in the United States, Italy and Spain.

In the original workflow: By means of reference gene primer amplification, nucleated cell counts were estimated. The data were produced by immunoSEQ multiplex PCR, yet TCRdb's version contains in-frame clones alone and is incomplete. V and J calls and clone size are given by that table; D and trimming were obtained from the DNA. Counted here are tens of thousands of clones, over 80% occurring once; the ten biggest clones make up approximately 15%. With 10 bases removed from V and 3 bases from J, the gap between germline ends came to 13 bases. The germline CDR1 and CDR2 sequences are MDHEN and SYDVKM. The CDR3 is 13 amino acids.

The receptor's source is a human donor in a cohort sampled during active COVID-19. The rearrangement links TRBV28 to TRBJ1-3, with a tentative D call TRBD1 (6 bases). The sequencing sample was made of peripheral blood. The CDR3 DNA reads as TGTGCCATACAACAGGGTTATGGAAACACCATATATTTT. Translation: CAIQQGYGNTIYF.